This T cell receptor beta chain was observed in a study of blood T cell repertoires in COVID-19. At the level of the study: There were acute and convalescent COVID-19 samples, and they came from the United States, Italy and Spain. Sample material is recorded as cDNA or gDNA derived from T cells, B-cell-depleted T cells, or PBMCs.

Those enrolled in Seattle joined during active infection and were followed longitudinally afterward. The CDR3 has 13 residues. Germline loops: CDR1 MGHRA, CDR2 YSYEKL. Between the trimmed V and J ends, which lost 1 base and 8 bases, there was a span of 9 bases. In the study's own analysis: The assay estimated nucleated cells by amplifying reference gene primers. Some clones are missing from TCRdb's copy, which holds only in-frame ones; the method was immunoSEQ multiplex PCR. V and J calls and clone size follow that table, whereas D and trimming were derived from the DNA. The data hold approximately 40,000 clones, with around nine tenths observed a single time.

The V and J genes are TRBV4-1 and TRBJ2-1; D ambiguous. The clonotype originates from a man aged 40-49 years with COVID-19, enrolled during active disease. The specimen was peripheral blood. The CDR3 nucleotides are TGCGCCAGCAGCCAAGTCTCGGTGGATGAGCAGTTCTTC. Protein sequence: CASSQVSVDEQFF.